Presented here are 18 T cell receptor beta chains from one specimen sequenced in a study of blood T cell repertoires in COVID-19. The repertoire was sequenced with immunoSEQ multiplex PCR; TCRdb's copy has only in-frame clones and lacks some. The sample lists some 250,000 clones, 85% to 90% occurring once. The sample consisted of PBMCs or T cells enriched from blood (not recorded which). These receptors all come from a man aged 35-49 years who had recovered from COVID-19.

The gene calls are TRBV20-1 and TRBJ1-2; TRBD1 might be the D (6 bases). Trimming cost V 3 bases and J 3 bases, with 14 bases left between them. The CDR3 extends over 14 amino acids. Germline V gene lookup returns CDR1 DFQATT and CDR2 SNEGSKA (reference sequence). The CDR3 nucleotides read TGCAGTGCTAGTTCTCCGGGGGGCGACTATGGCTACACCTTC. Its protein is CSASSPGGDYGYTF.

The chain carries TRBV7-9 and TRBJ1-4; D gene ambiguous. The length of the CDR3 is 15 residues. Germline CDR1 and CDR2: SEHNR and FQNEAQ (reference sequence). The V gene lost 7 bases and the J gene lost 5 bases, with 17 bases spanning the gap. DNA for the CDR3: TGTGCCAGCACCCCCAGATCAGTCTTAAATGAAAAACTGTTTTTT. This gives the protein CASTPRSVLNEKLFF.

This chain links TRBV7-9 with TRBJ1-5; D is perhaps TRBD1 (5 bases). The CDR3 runs to 11 residues. Trimming cost V 5 bases and J 12 bases, with 11 bases left between them. The germline gives CDR1 SEHNR, CDR2 FQNEAQ (reference sequence). CDR3 nucleotides: TGTGCCAGCAGCGGGGACTCCATCCAGCATTTT. Its protein product is CASSGDSIQHF.

The chain joins TRBV27 to TRBJ1-5, with D possibly matching TRBD1 (5 bases). Germline V CDR1 and CDR2: MNHEY, SMNVEV (reference sequence). The CDR3 loop spans 15 amino acids. V lost 5 bases to trimming and J lost 4 bases, with 15 bases between them. The CDR3 loop reads CASSPWSGANQPQHF. The CDR3 coding sequence is TGTGCCAGCAGTCCCTGGAGTGGGGCTAATCAGCCCCAGCATTTT.

This clone was found many times. This chain connects TRBV19 to TRBJ2-2, with D tentatively TRBD2 (6 bases). Deletions cut 1 base from V and 6 bases from J, with 9 bases between. CDR3 length: 14 residues. Germline assignment: CDR1 LNHDA and CDR2 SQIVND (reference sequence). The CDR3 is CASSIAGRSGELFF. The CDR3 coding sequence is TGTGCCAGTAGTATAGCAGGGAGGTCCGGGGAGCTGTTTTTT.

This sequence joins TRBV6-5 and TRBJ2-3, with D maybe TRBD2 (5 bases). The germline CDR1 and CDR2 sequences are MNHEY and SVGAGI. This CDR3 spans 15 amino acids. Trimming removed 3 bases from V and 4 bases from J, with 14 bases in between. The chain's CDR3 is CASSYTYGNPDTQYF. CDR3 in DNA: TGTGCCAGCAGTTATACATACGGGAACCCAGATACGCAGTATTTT.

The chain employs TRBV12-1 and TRBJ2-1; no check of the table's D call, TRBD2, against the DNA was made. TRBV12-1 counts as a pseudogene. The CDR3 extends over 21 amino acids. The DNA for the CDR3 is TGTGCCAGCAGCTTTGCGCGTCCCGCCCCCCCGACAATGGGAGGGAGGGAACTCACGTTCTTC. Translation gives CASSFARPAPPTMGGRELTFF.

The gene calls are TRBV5-1 and TRBJ2-1; the match to TRBD1 covers 8 bases. The germline CDR1 and CDR2 sequences are SGHRS and YFSETQ. The CDR3 is 15 residues long. V lost 4 bases, J lost 1 base, and 4 bases stayed unmatched. CDR3 amino acids: CASSTWTGSYNEQFF. As DNA, the CDR3 is TGCGCCAGCAGCACATGGACAGGGTCCTACAATGAGCAGTTCTTC.

The chain carries TRBV24-1 and TRBJ1-6; D remains unclear. The germline V gene has CDR1 KGHDR and CDR2 SFDVKD. The CDR3 loop spans 13 amino acids. Trimming shortened V by 6 bases and J by 4 bases, and 6 bases separated the two germline ends. The CDR3 loop is CATSPVYNSPLHF. The CDR3 DNA is TGTGCCACCAGTCCGGTATATAATTCACCCCTCCACTTT.

The chain combines TRBV6-4 with TRBJ1-1; 7 bases line up with TRBD1. The CDR3 length is 16 residues. J lost 0 bases, V lost 6 bases, and 10 bases had no gene match. Looked up from germline, CDR1 is MRHNA and CDR2 is SNTAGT. The CDR3 DNA is TGTGCCAGCAGCCCGACAGGGAGGTTTATGAACACTGAAGCTTTCTTT. It specifies CASSPTGRFMNTEAFF.

V and J are TRBV30 and TRBJ1-2; TRBD1 matches 7 bases. CDR1 is GTSNPN and CDR2 is SVGIG in the germline V gene (reference sequence). J was trimmed by 7 bases and V by 3 bases; bases with no gene match: 5. The CDR3 spans 12 residues. The CDR3 reads CAWRIQGFGYTF. For the CDR3, the DNA is TGTGCCTGGAGAATACAGGGGTTTGGCTACACCTTC.

The V and J genes are TRBV19 and TRBJ1-2; 11 bases map to TRBD1. Trimming took 6 bases from V and 4 from J; bases not matched to a gene: 7. Germline assignment: CDR1 LNHDA and CDR2 SQIVND (reference sequence). The CDR3 sequence is 15 residues long. The chain's CDR3 is CASSQGTGGGYGYTF. In nucleotides, the CDR3 is TGTGCCAGTAGCCAAGGGACAGGGGGAGGCTATGGCTACACCTTC.

This clone occurred a few times. The J gene is TRBJ2-7, the V gene TRBV4-2; D is uncertain. The germline V gene encodes CDR1 LGHNA and CDR2 YNFKEQ. V was trimmed by 0 bases and J by 6 bases, leaving 12 bases between them. The CDR3 loop spans 14 amino acids. This CDR3 reads CASSQESRPGEQYF. DNA for the CDR3: TGTGCCAGCAGCCAAGAAAGCCGTCCCGGCGAGCAGTACTTC.

This sequence joins TRBV28 and TRBJ2-5; 10 bases are a match to TRBD1. CDR1 and CDR2 (germline): MDHEN, SYDVKM. The CDR3 length is 13 residues. J was trimmed by 7 bases and V by 3 bases; bases with no gene match: 2. This CDR3 reads CASSFGQGGTQYF. In DNA form, the CDR3 reads TGTGCCAGCAGTTTCGGACAGGGGGGGACCCAGTACTTC. Using reference TRBV28 and TRBJ2-5 for the parts outside the CDR3, the full variable domain is DVKVTQSSRYLVKRTGEKVFLECVQDMDHENMFWYRQDPGLGLRLIYFSYDVKMKEKGDIPEGYSVSREKKERFSLILESASTNQTSMYLCASSFGQGGTQYFGPGTRLLVL.

The chain recombines TRBV4-1 with TRBJ2-1; perhaps TRBD2 as D (5 bases). The V gene's germline CDR1 is MGHRA and CDR2 YSYEKL. Trimming removed 4 bases from V and 0 bases from J, with 10 bases in between. CDR3 size: 15 residues. CDR3 loop: CASSLLGSSYNEQFF. The CDR3 DNA reads as TGCGCCAGCAGCCTCCTGGGGAGCTCCTACAATGAGCAGTTCTTC.

The rearrangement joins TRBV4-2 to TRBJ1-3, with D perhaps matching TRBD1 (6 bases). There are 16 residues in the CDR3. Germline V gene data show CDR1 as LGHNA and CDR2 as YNFKEQ. V lost 2 bases and J 0 bases, leaving 11 bases between the germline ends. The CDR3 region has the DNA TGTGCCAGCAGCCAATTGACAGGCAACTCTGGAAACACCATATATTTT. It yields the protein CASSQLTGNSGNTIYF.

Details on this clone: Sequence at one end of the junction differs from germline and may be a read error. CDR3 region: CASSLALTSGYNEQFF. CDR3 nucleotide sequence: TGTGCTAGCAGCTTAGCGTTGACTAGCGGCTACAATGAGCAGTTCTTC. The chain recombines TRBV7-7 with TRBJ2-1; 9 bases are shared with TRBD2. The CDR3 extends over 16 amino acids. Germline V lookup: CDR1 SSHAT, CDR2 FNYEAQ (reference sequence).

The table lists this clone with a few counts. DNA of the CDR3: TGTGCCAGCACCCACATTCCGGAAAAACTGTTTTTT. Amino acids: CASTHIPEKLFF. The rearrangement joins TRBV7-9 to TRBJ1-4; D is uncertain. CDR1 SEHNR and CDR2 FQNEAQ come from the germline V gene (reference sequence). V lost 7 bases, J lost 8 bases, and 11 bases lay in between. This CDR3 has 12 residues.